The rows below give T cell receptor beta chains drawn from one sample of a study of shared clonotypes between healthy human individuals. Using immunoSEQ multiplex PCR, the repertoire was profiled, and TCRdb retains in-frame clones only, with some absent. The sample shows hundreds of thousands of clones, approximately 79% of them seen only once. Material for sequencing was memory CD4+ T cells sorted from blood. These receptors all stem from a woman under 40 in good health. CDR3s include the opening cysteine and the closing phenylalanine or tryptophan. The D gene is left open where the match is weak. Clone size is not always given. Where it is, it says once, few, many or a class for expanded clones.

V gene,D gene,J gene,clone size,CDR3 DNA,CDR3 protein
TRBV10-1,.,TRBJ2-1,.,TGCGCCAGCAGTGGGGCTCGCCGTCCCACAGGAGCTGATGAGCAGTTCTTC,CASSGARRPTGADEQFF
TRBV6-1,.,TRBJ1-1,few,TGTGCCAGCAGTACTCGACAGCAGGGCACTGAAGCTTTCTTT,CASSTRQQGTEAFF
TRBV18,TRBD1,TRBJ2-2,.,TGTGCCAGCTCACAGACAGGACAGGGGGCGAACACCGGGGAGCTGTTTTTT,CASSQTGQGANTGELFF
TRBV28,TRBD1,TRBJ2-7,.,TGTGCCAGCAGTACGACAGGGGCCGCGGACTACGAGCAGTACTTC,CASSTTGAADYEQYF
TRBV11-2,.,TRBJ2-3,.,TGTGCCAGCAGCTTAGCGGGCACAGATACGCAGTATTTT,CASSLAGTDTQYF
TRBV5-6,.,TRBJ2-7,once,TGTGCCAGCAGCCCGCAGGGTTTCTCCTACGAGCAGTACTTC,CASSPQGFSYEQYF
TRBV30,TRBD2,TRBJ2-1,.,TGTGCCTGCAAACTAGCGGGAGGGTGGAGGGAAGAGCAGTTCTTC,CACKLAGGWREEQFF
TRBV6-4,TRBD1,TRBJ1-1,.,TGTGCCAGCAGTGACTCGGGGCTCAGGGGGCGCTTAACTGAAGCTTTCTTT,CASSDSGLRGRLTEAFF
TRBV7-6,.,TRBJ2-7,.,TGTGCCAGCAGCCCCAGGACCGAAACTTACGAGCAGTACTTC,CASSPRTETYEQYF
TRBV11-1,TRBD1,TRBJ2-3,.,TGTGCCAGCAGCTTAGAGGGACAGGGGGTTCGAGATACGCAGTATTTT,CASSLEGQGVRDTQYF
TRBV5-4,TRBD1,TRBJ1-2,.,TGTGCCAGCAGCCGAGGGGGCCGCTATGGCTACACCTTC,CASSRGGRYGYTF
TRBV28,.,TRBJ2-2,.,TGTGCCAGCGGGCAGGGAGGCACCGGGGAGCTGTTTTTT,CASGQGGTGELFF
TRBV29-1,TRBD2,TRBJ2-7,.,TGCAGCGCCGTATCGGGGCTAGCGGGAGGGCGGGAGCAGTACTTC,CSAVSGLAGGREQYF
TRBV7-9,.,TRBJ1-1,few,TGTGCCAGCAGCTTAGTGGCTAAGGGAAAGGGAAACACTGAAGCTTTCTTT,CASSLVAKGKGNTEAFF
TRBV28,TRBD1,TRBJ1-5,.,TGTGCCAGCAGTCCGCTTCGGCGACAGGGCTTTCAGCCCCAGCATTTT,CASSPLRRQGFQPQHF
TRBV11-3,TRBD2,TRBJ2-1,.,TGTGCCAGCAAACTTCTAGCGGGAGGGCCCTATGAGCAGTTCTTC,CASKLLAGGPYEQFF
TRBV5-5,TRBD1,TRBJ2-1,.,TGTGCCAGCAGGGAAACAGGGGGAAGCTACAATGAGCAGTTCTTC,CASRETGGSYNEQFF
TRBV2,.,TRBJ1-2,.,TGTGCCAGCAGTTTGGAGGTAGATGGCTACACCTTC,CASSLEVDGYTF
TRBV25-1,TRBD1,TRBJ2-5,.,TGTGCCAGCAGTGTAACGGGACAGGGAGGGAACCAAGAGACCCAGTACTTC,CASSVTGQGGNQETQYF